This TCR beta chain was captured by sequencing in a study of CD8 T cells in ankylosing spondylitis. Study-level results: Reactive arthritis synovial fluid and blood were previously reported to contain some motif variants. Matched synovial fluid from ankylosing spondylitis patients was reported to be enriched for disease-linked clones. Seemingly distinctive of ankylosing spondylitis blood was a TCR beta motif formed by eight highly homologous variants. Peripheral blood samples showed relatively rare disease-linked clones, and these clones were CD8+.

The table lists this clonotype with a few counts. Its specificity is unknown. The CDR3 is 16 residues long. Molecular-barcoded quantitative 5'-RACE produced these TCR beta libraries. TCRdb independently ran MiXCR on the 5' RACE reads; one entry per CDR3 protein. The sample has 500,000 to 650,000 distinct CDR3 sequences, about 5% seen once; the top ten hold around 3.6%. The TCR sequence derives from a male donor with ankylosing spondylitis. The sequenced sample was blood, either unsorted or a sorted T cell fraction (not recorded which). The chain has TRBV12-2 and TRBJ2-7. TRBV12-2 is a pseudogene. This CDR3 reads CASRLVMAVSSYEQYF. As DNA, the CDR3 is TGTGCAAGTCGCTTAGTTATGGCCGTGAGCTCCTACGAGCAGTACTTC.